The next 2 T cell receptor beta chains were all read from a single sample in a study of T cell repertoires in cytomegalovirus infection. Each CDR3 protein gets one entry after TCRdb re-called the reads with MiXCR. The table has some 920,000 distinct CDR3 sequences, roughly 30% seen once; the top ten hold about an eighth. The antigens these receptors bind are not known. The sample in question was cultured CD8+ T cells from PBMCs, obtained from culture after CMV antigen stimulation. These receptors came from a human donor in good health (CMV status not recorded). Some clones in this sample may be carry-over from other donors' samples.

This clonotype was observed a handful of times. The rearrangement joins TRBV10-2 to TRBJ1-2; no definite D call. Germline CDR1 is WSHSY and CDR2 is SAAADI. V was cut by 0 bases and J by 4 bases, with 12 bases left in between. CDR3 size: 15 residues. CDR3 sequence reads: CASSESIAAIYGYTF. CDR3 DNA sequence: TGCGCCAGCAGTGAGTCGATAGCAGCCATCTATGGCTACACCTTC.

The V call is TRBV27, the J call TRBJ2-3, with D tentatively TRBD1 (5 bases). The V and J ends lost 5 bases and 5 bases respectively, with 14 bases between them. The CDR3 totals 14 residues. Per the germline V gene, CDR1 is MNHEY and CDR2 is SMNVEV (reference sequence). CDR3 protein: CASSLGAIGDTQYF. CDR3 in DNA: TGTGCCAGCAGTCTAGGGGCGATTGGAGATACGCAGTATTTT.